One and the same sample provided the 16 T cell receptor beta chains below, sequenced in a study of T cell responses to AZD1222 COVID-19 vaccine. Sequenced by immunoSEQ multiplex PCR; TCRdb stores in-frame clones only, minus some. Among 130,000 or so clones, roughly 93% were seen once, and the ten largest hold 5% to 5.5%. The material sequenced was peripheral blood, taken on day 0 of AZD1222 vaccination. The receptors here all came from an adult in good health.

The rearrangement uses TRBV9 and TRBJ1-1; D unclear. Between the trimmed V and J ends, which lost 3 bases and 5 bases, there was a span of 8 bases. Germline-derived CDR1 and CDR2 are SGDLS and YYNGEE. This CDR3 comprises 12 residues. The CDR3 loop is CASSAGWTEAFF. The CDR3 nucleotides are TGTGCCAGCAGCGCCGGGTGGACTGAAGCTTTCTTT.

This rearrangement joins TRBV7-9 to TRBJ2-7; no definite D call. The CDR3 is made up of 14 amino acids. V was shortened by 5 bases and J by 6 bases, with 17 bases between the two germline ends. Germline assignment: CDR1 SEHNR and CDR2 FQNEAQ (reference sequence). CDR3 DNA sequence: TGTGCCAGCAGCGCAGACCCCATTCAGCCCGAGCAGTACTTC. Amino acid sequence: CASSADPIQPEQYF.

CDR3 coding DNA: TGTGCCAGCAGACGGACAGGGTCGGGTCAGCCCCAGCATTTT. It encodes CASRRTGSGQPQHF. The chain links TRBV6-6 to TRBJ1-5, with TRBD1 identical over 8 bases. The CDR3 is 14 amino acids. V was clipped by 6 bases and J by 6 bases; unmatched bases: 7. The germline gives CDR1 MNHNY, CDR2 SVGAGI (reference sequence).

Only a few counts were recorded for this clone. The gene calls are TRBV3-1 (or the pseudogene TRBV3-2) and TRBJ1-1; tentatively, D is TRBD1 (6 bases). The CDR3 length is 14 residues. Germline V gives CDR1 LGHDT, CDR2 YNNKEL (reference sequence). V was shortened by 3 bases and J by 7 bases, with 15 bases between the two germline ends. The CDR3 DNA follows: TGTGCCAGCAGCCAGCCACAGGGCAGGAGTGAAGCTTTCTTT. Translation gives CASSQPQGRSEAFF.

The chain joins TRBV24-1 to TRBJ2-7; possibly TRBD1 for D (6 bases). This CDR3 contains 17 residues. Per the germline V gene, CDR1 is KGHDR and CDR2 is SFDVKD. V lost 4 bases and J 0 bases, leaving 18 bases between the germline ends. The CDR3 nucleotides read TGTGCCACCAGTGACCCATCGACAGGCCCGACCTCCTACGAGCAGTACTTC. It encodes CATSDPSTGPTSYEQYF.

This clone appeared a single time. V gene TRBV4-1 combines with J gene TRBJ2-5; weak D call: TRBD2 (6 bases). Per germline, CDR1 MGHRA and CDR2 YSYEKL. This CDR3 region has 15 residues. Trimming left V 0 bases short and J 5 bases short, with 13 bases between. In nucleotides, the CDR3 is TGCGCCAGCAGCCAAGACCAGCGCGGGACGGAGACCCAGTACTTC. It yields the protein CASSQDQRGTETQYF.

This chain links TRBV19 with TRBJ2-1; 16 bases align to TRBD2. V trimming: 8 bases; J trimming: 2 bases; junction bases outside the gene matches: 9. The CDR3 runs 18 residues. CDR1 and CDR2 (germline): LNHDA, SQIVND (reference sequence). For the CDR3, the DNA is TGTGCCAGTTCCCATGGGACTAGCGGGAGGGCCGCCTACAATGAGCAGTTCTTC. Translating it yields CASSHGTSGRAAYNEQFF.

The chain recombines TRBV3-1 (or the pseudogene TRBV3-2) with TRBJ1-3; unclear D gene. V was cut by 1 base and J by 0 bases, with 4 bases left in between. Germline CDR1 and CDR2: LGHDT and YNNKEL (reference sequence). This CDR3 has 14 amino acids. The CDR3 protein is CASSQGYSGNTIYF. CDR3 in DNA: TGTGCCAGCAGCCAAGGATACTCTGGAAACACCATATATTTT.

The chain links TRBV3-1 (or the pseudogene TRBV3-2) to TRBJ1-2, with D unclear. CDR3 size: 13 residues. Germline CDR1 is LGHDT and CDR2 is YNNKEL (reference sequence). Trimming took 1 base from V and 6 from J, leaving 9 bases between them. The CDR3, as DNA: TGTGCCAGCAGCCAAGGGGCGTATGATGGCTACACCTTC. Its translation: CASSQGAYDGYTF.

The V and J genes are TRBV27 and TRBJ1-5, with TRBD1 as a possible D gene (6 bases). CDR1 MNHEY and CDR2 SMNVEV come from the germline V gene (reference sequence). The V end was cut by 5 bases, the J end by 5 bases, with 25 bases between. This CDR3 comprises 18 residues. CDR3 bases: TGTGCCAGCAGTCGCCTTACCGGGACAACGCCTACCCATCAGCCCCAGCATTTT. Its translation: CASSRLTGTTPTHQPQHF.

The V and J genes are TRBV4-3 and TRBJ1-6, with D hard to call. Germline V gene sequence: CDR1 LGHNA, CDR2 YSLEER. Deletions cut 2 bases from V and 0 bases from J, with 5 bases between. The CDR3 consists of 15 residues. CDR3 nucleotide sequence: TGCGCCAGCAGCCAACTAAGCTCCTATAATTCACCCCTCCACTTT. The encoded protein is CASSQLSSYNSPLHF.

The CDR3 is CASSYGPINYGYTF. CDR3 in DNA: TGTGCCAGCAGTTACGGGCCTATTAACTATGGCTACACCTTC. The rearrangement uses TRBV6-5 and TRBJ1-2; no firm D call. V lost 2 bases to trimming and J lost 1 base, with 8 bases between them. The germline V gene has CDR1 MNHEY and CDR2 SVGAGI. CDR3 size: 14 residues.

V is TRBV19 and J is TRBJ2-1; 13 bases fit TRBD2. This CDR3 is built from 16 residues. CDR1 and CDR2 from the germline V gene are LNHDA and SQIVND (reference sequence). With V trimmed by 5 bases and J by 4 bases, 5 bases remained unmatched. Here the CDR3 DNA reads TGTGCCAGTAGTGGGCCGGGACTAGCGGGGTACAATGAGCAGTTCTTC. It encodes CASSGPGLAGYNEQFF.

The chain links TRBV6-2 or TRBV6-3 to TRBJ2-1; 7 bases fit TRBD1. J gave up 2 bases and V 2 bases, and 9 bases lay outside the gene matches. CDR3 length: 17 amino acids. Germline V CDR1 and CDR2: MNHEY, SVGEGT. CDR3 in DNA: TGTGCCAGCAGTTACGGCGCCGGGACAGCAGCCTACAATGAGCAGTTCTTC. Protein sequence: CASSYGAGTAAYNEQFF.

This chain links TRBV30 with TRBJ1-6; D is undetermined. The germline V gene has CDR1 GTSNPN and CDR2 SVGIG (reference sequence). CDR3 length equals 11 residues. V dropped 3 bases and J dropped 12 bases, with 9 bases sitting between them. The CDR3 DNA is TGTGCCTGGAGACTGGGGATACCCCTCCACTTT. This gives the protein CAWRLGIPLHF.

The chain recombines TRBV7-3 with TRBJ2-1, with TRBD2 identical over 12 bases. Trimming cost V 5 bases and J 5 bases; bases outside gene matches: 4. CDR1 is SGHTA and CDR2 is FQGTGA in the germline V gene. The CDR3 sequence is 15 residues long. The CDR3 protein is CASSPRLAGDNEQFF. The CDR3, as DNA: TGTGCCAGCAGCCCACGACTAGCGGGGGACAATGAGCAGTTCTTC. Together with reference TRBV7-3 and TRBJ2-1, the CDR3 gives the full variable domain: GAGVSQTPSNKVTEKGKYVELRCDPISGHTALYWYRQSLGQGPEFLIYFQGTGAADDSGLPNDRFFAVRPEGSVSTLKIQRTERGDSAVYLCASSPRLAGDNEQFFGPGTRLTVL.